The present TCR beta chain was sequenced within a study of T cell responses to AZD1222 COVID-19 vaccine. Here immunoSEQ multiplex PCR was the method, and the copy in TCRdb shows in-frame clones only, minus some. The repertoire has about 110,000 clones, 90% to 95% of them found once; the top ten carry less than 8.5%. Germline lookup yields CDR1 KGHSH and CDR2 LQKENI. The CDR3 extends over 17 amino acids. V was clipped by 2 bases and J by 2 bases, with 18 bases between them. Only a few counts were recorded for this clone. V gene TRBV18 combines with J gene TRBJ1-2; possible D gene TRBD1, 5 bases. This material consisted of peripheral blood, taken on day 0 of AZD1222 vaccination. The clonotype originates from an adult in good health. The CDR3 nucleotides read TGTGCCAGCTCACCATCCGGACACCGCGGGTCAAACTATGGCTACACCTTC. It codes for CASSPSGHRGSNYGYTF.